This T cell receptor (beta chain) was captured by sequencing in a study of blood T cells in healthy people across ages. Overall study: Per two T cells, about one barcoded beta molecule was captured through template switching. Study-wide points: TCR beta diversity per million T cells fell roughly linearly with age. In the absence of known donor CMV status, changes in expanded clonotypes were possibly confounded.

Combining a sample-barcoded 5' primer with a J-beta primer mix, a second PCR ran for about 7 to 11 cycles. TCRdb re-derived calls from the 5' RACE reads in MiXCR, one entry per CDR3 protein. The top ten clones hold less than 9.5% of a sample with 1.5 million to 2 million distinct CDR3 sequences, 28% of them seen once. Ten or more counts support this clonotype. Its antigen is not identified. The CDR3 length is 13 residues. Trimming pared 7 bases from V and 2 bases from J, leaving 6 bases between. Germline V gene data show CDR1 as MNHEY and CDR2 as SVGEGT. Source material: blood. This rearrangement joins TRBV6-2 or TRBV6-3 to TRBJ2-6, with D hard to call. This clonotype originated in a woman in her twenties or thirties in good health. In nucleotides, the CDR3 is TGTGCCAGCACCAGGACTGGGGCCAACGTCCTGACTTTC. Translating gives CASTRTGANVLTF.